The 17 T cell receptor beta chains below all came from one sample that was sequenced in a study of T cell responses to AZD1222 COVID-19 vaccine. Libraries were prepared by immunoSEQ multiplex PCR; TCRdb keeps only in-frame clonotypes and omits some of them. The sample comprises 95,000 to 150,000 clones, just under 90% of which are singletons, and nearly 4.5% rests with the top ten. Sequenced here: peripheral blood, sampled on day 0 of AZD1222 vaccination. The receptors were gathered from an adult in good health.

This clone was observed once. V usage is TRBV5-1 and J usage is TRBJ1-4, with D possibly matching TRBD1 (6 bases). Germline V gene lookup returns CDR1 SGHRS and CDR2 YFSETQ. V dropped 4 bases and J dropped 5 bases, with 15 bases sitting between them. There are 15 residues in the CDR3. CDR3 loop: CASSPTGYENEKLFF. The CDR3 DNA reads TGCGCCAGCAGCCCGACAGGTTACGAAAATGAAAAACTGTTTTTT.

The CDR3 reads CATSRTGDGELFF. The CDR3 DNA is TGTGCCACCAGCAGAACAGGAGACGGGGAGCTGTTTTTT. The J gene is TRBJ2-2, the V gene TRBV15, with D perhaps TRBD1 (5 bases). Trimming pared 2 bases from V and 7 bases from J, leaving 8 bases between. CDR3 length: 13 residues. Germline CDR1 and CDR2: LNHNV and YYDKDF (reference sequence). The complete variable domain, with remaining parts taken from reference TRBV15 and TRBJ2-2, reads DAMVIQNPRYQVTQFGKPVTLSCSQTLNHNVMYWYQQKSSQAPKLLFHYYDKDFNNEADTPDNFQSRRPNTSFCFLDIRSPGLGDTAMYLCATSRTGDGELFFGEGSRLTVL.

This CDR3 reads CASSYSGSQPQHF. CDR3 bases: TGTGCCAGCAGTTATAGTGGTAGTCAGCCCCAGCATTTT. The chain employs TRBV6-5 and TRBJ1-5; D call uncertain. V dropped 3 bases and J dropped 6 bases, with 9 bases sitting between them. Germline CDR1 reads MNHEY; CDR2 reads SVGAGI. The length of the CDR3 is 13 residues.

CDR3 sequence: CASRRATGPLGNTIYF. DNA for the CDR3: TGTGCCAGCAGGCGAGCGACAGGGCCCCTTGGAAACACCATATATTTT. The V and J genes are TRBV5-6 and TRBJ1-3, with TRBD1 identical over 7 bases. The length of the CDR3 is 16 residues. Germline CDR1 reads SGHDT; CDR2 reads YYEEEE. V shed 5 bases, J shed 3 bases, and the junction held 11 bases outside the gene matches.

The chain uses TRBV19 and TRBJ1-3; tentatively, D is TRBD1 (5 bases). V dropped 3 bases and J dropped 4 bases, with 13 bases sitting between them. Per germline, CDR1 LNHDA and CDR2 SQIVND (reference sequence). The CDR3 is 15 residues long. The DNA of the CDR3 is TGTGCCAGTAGTATGGGTGACGGGACCGGAAACACCATATATTTT. Protein sequence: CASSMGDGTGNTIYF.

V usage is TRBV19 and J usage is TRBJ1-1; TRBD1 agrees at 7 bases. The CDR3 has 15 amino acids. With V trimmed by 2 bases and J by 5 bases, 8 bases remained unmatched. The V gene's germline CDR1 is LNHDA and CDR2 SQIVND (reference sequence). CDR3 loop: CASSIPGGAKTEAFF. The CDR3 nucleotides read TGTGCCAGTAGTATACCAGGGGGTGCAAAAACTGAAGCTTTCTTT.

The chain uses TRBV20-1 and TRBJ2-1; D is ambiguous. The CDR3 is 11 residues long. V lost 7 bases, J lost 6 bases, and 10 bases lay in between. Germline CDR1 is DFQATT and CDR2 is SNEGSKA (reference sequence). CDR3 DNA sequence: TGCAGTGGTACAAAGGTCAATGAGCAGTTCTTC. Encoded protein: CSGTKVNEQFF.

The chain combines TRBV28 with TRBJ2-7; D possibly corresponds to TRBD1 (5 bases). Germline V gives CDR1 MDHEN, CDR2 SYDVKM. Trimming shortened V by 6 bases and J by 3 bases, and 12 bases separated the two germline ends. There are 13 residues in the CDR3. The CDR3 coding sequence is TGTGCCAGCAGCCCTGACAGCCTCTACGAGCAGTACTTC. It translates to CASSPDSLYEQYF.

The chain uses TRBV3-1 (or the pseudogene TRBV3-2) and TRBJ1-1; D is undetermined. CDR3 length: 13 residues. Trimming shortened V by 6 bases and J by 1 base, and 9 bases separated the two germline ends. Germline V lookup: CDR1 LGHDT, CDR2 YNNKEL (reference sequence). The CDR3 here is CASSPRENTEAFF. The DNA for the CDR3 is TGTGCCAGCAGTCCAAGAGAGAACACTGAAGCTTTCTTT.

This clone is a singleton in its sample. The CDR3 region has the DNA TGTGCCACCACGGTCATGGGGACGAACACCGGGGAGCTGTTTTTT. Amino acid sequence: CATTVMGTNTGELFF. The rearrangement links TRBV10-3 to TRBJ2-2; no reliable D call. CDR3 length equals 15 residues. V was pared by 10 bases and J by 0 bases, with 15 bases between. CDR1 is ENHRY, CDR2 SYGVKD, per germline.

CDR3: CASSIPSSGRDTQYF. For the CDR3, the DNA is TGTGCCAGTAGTATTCCATCTAGCGGGAGAGATACGCAGTATTTT. The chain has TRBV19 and TRBJ2-3; 10 bases line up with TRBD2. Germline loops: CDR1 LNHDA, CDR2 SQIVND (reference sequence). The CDR3 consists of 15 residues. The V segment lost 3 bases and the J segment 5 bases; nucleotides outside the gene matches: 5.

The genes are TRBV10-3 and TRBJ1-1; perhaps TRBD1 as D (5 bases). Trimming took 5 bases from V and 1 from J, leaving 11 bases between them. Germline V gene sequence: CDR1 ENHRY, CDR2 SYGVKD. There are 14 residues in the CDR3. The CDR3 protein is CAISPQGGNTEAFF. Here the CDR3 DNA reads TGTGCCATCAGTCCCCAGGGAGGGAACACTGAAGCTTTCTTT.

This sequence joins TRBV27 and TRBJ2-7; TRBD2 agrees at 9 bases. Germline V gene sequence: CDR1 MNHEY, CDR2 SMNVEV (reference sequence). The J segment lost 6 bases and the V segment lost 4 bases, leaving 13 bases of the junction unmatched. The CDR3 sequence is 16 residues long. The CDR3 sequence is CASSSRSGRIGSEQYF. CDR3 DNA sequence: TGTGCCAGCAGTTCCCGAAGCGGGAGGATCGGTAGCGAGCAGTACTTC.

This chain links TRBV5-1 with TRBJ1-2, with D possibly matching TRBD1 (5 bases). Germline V gene sequence: CDR1 SGHRS, CDR2 YFSETQ. V gave up 4 bases and J gave up 5 bases, with 15 bases separating them. The CDR3 sequence is 14 residues long. CDR3 sequence reads: CASSILRDGYGYTF. DNA for the CDR3: TGCGCCAGCAGCATTTTACGGGACGGTTATGGCTACACCTTC.

This chain connects TRBV6-5 to TRBJ1-3; D uncertain. The CDR3 covers 15 residues. Looked up from germline, CDR1 is MNHEY and CDR2 is SVGAGI. The V and J ends lost 4 bases and 1 base respectively, with 11 bases between them. The CDR3 here is CASSSQVVSGNTIYF. The CDR3 DNA reads as TGTGCCAGCAGTTCACAAGTTGTATCTGGAAACACCATATATTTT.

The rearrangement uses TRBV3-1 (or the pseudogene TRBV3-2) and TRBJ2-4; D unclear. CDR3 length: 16 amino acids. Trimming left V 5 bases short and J 3 bases short, with 17 bases between. Germline V CDR1 and CDR2: LGHDT, YNNKEL (reference sequence). In DNA form, the CDR3 reads TGTGCCAGCAGCTCCGTTCTTCCCATTTGCAAAAACATTCAGTACTTC. Translated, it gives CASSSVLPICKNIQYF.

The genes are TRBV5-4 and TRBJ1-1; perhaps TRBD1 as D (6 bases). Trimming cost V 3 bases and J 4 bases, with 10 bases left between them. The CDR3 runs 13 residues. The germline CDR1 and CDR2 sequences are SGHNT and YYREEE (reference sequence). CDR3 loop: CASSSQGGTEAFF. The CDR3 DNA sequence: TGTGCCAGCAGCTCACAGGGTGGCACTGAAGCTTTCTTT.